A single sample is the source of the 17 T cell receptor beta chains below, sequenced in a study of blood T cell repertoires in COVID-19. Data came from immunoSEQ multiplex PCR; TCRdb stores just in-frame clones and leaves some out. This table has about 250,000 clones, approximately 84% appearing once. Sequencing was performed on PBMCs or T cells enriched from blood (not recorded which). The receptors shown here come from a woman aged 50 to 65 who had been exposed to COVID-19.

This clone has more than one count but fewer than ten. The rearrangement joins TRBV3-1 (or the pseudogene TRBV3-2) to TRBJ1-1; no reliable D call. The CDR3 has 14 amino acids. The germline V and J ends were trimmed by 5 bases and 0 bases, with 10 bases remaining between them. CDR1 and CDR2 (germline): LGHDT, YNNKEL (reference sequence). Here the CDR3 DNA reads TGTGCCAGCAGCTCTCTGGGCGTGAACACTGAAGCTTTCTTT. It specifies CASSSLGVNTEAFF.

The chain joins TRBV28 to TRBJ1-3; 7 bases match TRBD1. V trimming: 7 bases; J trimming: 2 bases; junction bases outside the gene matches: 5. This CDR3 is built from 14 residues. Per the germline V gene, CDR1 is MDHEN and CDR2 is SYDVKM. For the CDR3, the DNA is TGTGCCAGCACCGGCAGGGGGGCTGGAAACACCATATATTTT. It translates to CASTGRGAGNTIYF.

The chain carries TRBV5-1 and TRBJ1-2, with D uncertain. CDR1 and CDR2 from the germline V gene are SGHRS and YFSETQ. The CDR3 spans 14 residues. Deletions cut 2 bases from V and 2 bases from J, with 10 bases between. As DNA, the CDR3 is TGCGCCAGCAGCTTCGGGGATGGGAACTATGGCTACACCTTC. This encodes CASSFGDGNYGYTF.

V is TRBV18 and J is TRBJ2-7; D perhaps matches TRBD1 (6 bases). This CDR3 has 15 amino acids. Germline V lookup: CDR1 KGHSH, CDR2 LQKENI. Trimming left V 3 bases short and J 0 bases short, with 12 bases between. The CDR3 sequence: CASSPEGVSSYEQYF. CDR3 bases: TGTGCCAGCTCACCCGAGGGGGTAAGCTCCTACGAGCAGTACTTC.

This clone appeared once. V gene TRBV6-4 combines with J gene TRBJ1-1, with no clear D. Between the trimmed V and J ends, which lost 4 bases and 2 bases, there was a span of 8 bases. The CDR3 spans 13 residues. The V gene's germline CDR1 is MRHNA and CDR2 SNTAGT. The CDR3 loop is CASSAEFNTEAFF. CDR3 DNA: TGTGCCAGCAGTGCGGAGTTTAACACTGAAGCTTTCTTT.

This chain uses TRBV28 with TRBJ1-5; 9 positions match TRBD1. This CDR3 contains 15 residues. With 5 bases clipped from V and 7 bases from J, the junction kept 9 bases outside the gene matches. Per the germline V gene, CDR1 is MDHEN and CDR2 is SYDVKM. CDR3 nucleotide sequence: TGTGCCAGCAGTCCAAGAGGACAGGGGCGACAGCCCCAGCATTTT. Translated, it gives CASSPRGQGRQPQHF.

The chain joins TRBV5-6 to TRBJ1-2, with D perhaps matching TRBD1 (6 bases). The CDR3 sequence is 13 residues long. Trimming shortened V by 1 base and J by 11 bases, and 15 bases separated the two germline ends. In germline, CDR1 is SGHDT, CDR2 YYEEEE. In nucleotides, the CDR3 is TGTGCCAGCAGCTTGACTTGGACAGCGTGGTACACCTTC. Encoded protein: CASSLTWTAWYTF.

This rearrangement joins TRBV5-6 to TRBJ2-3, with D possibly being TRBD1 (6 bases). The CDR3 totals 17 residues. CDR1 is SGHDT and CDR2 is YYEEEE in the germline V gene. Trimming left V 4 bases short and J 3 bases short, with 21 bases between. The CDR3 DNA is TGTGCCAGCAGCCGGTACCACAGGGCGGTTGTAACAGATACGCAGTATTTT. The encoded protein is CASSRYHRAVVTDTQYF. The complete variable domain, with remaining parts taken from reference TRBV5-6 and TRBJ2-3, reads DAGVTQSPTHLIKTRGQQVTLRCSPKSGHDTVSWYQQALGQGPQFIFQYYEEEERQRGNFPDRFSGHQFPNYSSELNVNALLLGDSALYLCASSRYHRAVVTDTQYFGPGTRLTVL.

CDR3 in DNA: TGTGCACTACTCCGGGACAGGGTAACAGATACGCAGTATTTT. Its protein is CALLRDRVTDTQYF. The chain recombines TRBV11-3 with TRBJ2-3; 9 bases align to TRBD1. The CDR3 totals 14 residues. CDR1 and CDR2 (germline): SGHNT, YENEEA.

The CDR3 region has the DNA TGCGCCAGCAGTGAGTCGATAGCTCGGGCTAGCGGGGGGCGACCCACAGATACGCAGTATTTT. This codes for CASSESIARASGGRPTDTQYF. This chain links TRBV10-2 with TRBJ2-3; the match to TRBD2 covers 11 bases. The germline V gene encodes CDR1 WSHSY and CDR2 SAAADI. The V gene end was trimmed by 0 bases and the J gene end by 2 bases; junction bases not matched to a gene: 16. The CDR3 covers 21 residues.

The genes are TRBV7-2 and TRBJ2-5, with D possibly matching TRBD1 (6 bases). Germline V gene lookup returns CDR1 SGHTA and CDR2 FQGNSA. This CDR3 is built from 14 residues. The germline V and J ends were trimmed by 6 bases and 1 base, with 12 bases remaining between them. The CDR3: CASRGRGIQETQYF. The DNA for the CDR3 is TGTGCCAGCAGGGGCAGGGGCATCCAAGAGACCCAGTACTTC.

The chain carries TRBV19 and TRBJ1-2; TRBD1 matches 10 bases. Per the germline V gene, CDR1 is LNHDA and CDR2 is SQIVND (reference sequence). The CDR3 is 16 amino acids. Trimming took 8 bases from V and 0 from J; bases not matched to a gene: 9. The CDR3 region is CASSRPGQGANYGYTF. CDR3 nucleotides: TGTGCCAGTTCCAGACCAGGACAGGGGGCTAACTATGGCTACACCTTC.

V gene TRBV19 combines with J gene TRBJ2-7; 9 bases agree with TRBD1. The CDR3 runs 16 residues. Unmatched junction bases numbered 14, after V lost 5 bases and J lost 6 bases. Germline V gene lookup returns CDR1 LNHDA and CDR2 SQIVND (reference sequence). The CDR3 DNA reads TGTGCCAGTAGTTACCCACCGGGACAGGGTAGAACCGAGCAGTACTTC. It specifies CASSYPPGQGRTEQYF.

This clone was observed many times. The rearrangement links TRBV4-3 to TRBJ2-2, with no clear D. Germline values: CDR1 LGHNA, CDR2 YSLEER. V lost 0 bases and J 4 bases, leaving 9 bases between the germline ends. CDR3 length: 15 residues. The CDR3 spells CASSQDNWSTGELFF. The CDR3 nucleotides read TGCGCCAGCAGCCAAGATAATTGGAGCACCGGGGAGCTGTTTTTT.

This clone was recorded many times. The chain joins TRBV2 to TRBJ2-2, with 7 positions matching TRBD1. This CDR3 spans 13 amino acids. Germline values: CDR1 SNHLY, CDR2 FYNNEI. J was trimmed by 6 bases and V by 10 bases; bases with no gene match: 8. The CDR3 region is CATTGEPAGELFF. CDR3 nucleotides: TGTGCCACCACAGGGGAGCCCGCCGGGGAGCTGTTTTTT.

V usage is TRBV7-9 and J usage is TRBJ1-2; no reliable D call. The length of the CDR3 is 11 residues. The V and J ends lost 4 bases and 4 bases respectively, with 4 bases between them. CDR1 SEHNR and CDR2 FQNEAQ come from the germline V gene (reference sequence). The CDR3 DNA sequence: TGTGCCAGCAGCTCTATCTATGGCTACACCTTC. Amino acids: CASSSIYGYTF.

J is TRBJ1-2 and V is TRBV19; 10 bases fit TRBD1. The CDR3 is made up of 15 amino acids. CDR1 is LNHDA and CDR2 is SQIVND in the germline V gene (reference sequence). V shed 1 base and J 11 bases; nucleotides not matched to a gene: 10. The CDR3 loop reads CASSIGYGTGVRYTF. The CDR3 DNA sequence: TGTGCCAGTAGTATAGGATACGGGACAGGGGTCCGTTACACCTTC.